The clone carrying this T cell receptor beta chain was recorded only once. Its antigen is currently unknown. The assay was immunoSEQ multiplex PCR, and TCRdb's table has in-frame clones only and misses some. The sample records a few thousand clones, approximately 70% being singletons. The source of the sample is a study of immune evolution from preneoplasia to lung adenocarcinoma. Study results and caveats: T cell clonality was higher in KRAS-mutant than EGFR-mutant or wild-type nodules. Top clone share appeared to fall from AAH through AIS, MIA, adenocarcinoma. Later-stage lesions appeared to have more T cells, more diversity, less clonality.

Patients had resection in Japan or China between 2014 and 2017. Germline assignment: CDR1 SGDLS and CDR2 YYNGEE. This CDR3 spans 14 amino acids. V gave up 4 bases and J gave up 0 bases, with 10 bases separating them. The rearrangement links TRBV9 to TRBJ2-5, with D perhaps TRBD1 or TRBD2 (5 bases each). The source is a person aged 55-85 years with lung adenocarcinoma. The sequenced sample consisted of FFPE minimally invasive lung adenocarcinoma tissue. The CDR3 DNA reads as TGTGCCAGCAGCTTCCGGGACCACCAAGAGACCCAGTACTTC. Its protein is CASSFRDHQETQYF.